The rows below give T cell receptor beta chains drawn from one sample of a study of blood T cell repertoires in COVID-19. Assay: immunoSEQ multiplex PCR; the TCRdb copy retains only in-frame clones and omits some. This table holds hundreds of thousands of clones, around 82% found once. The sample was peripheral blood. Receptors were obtained from a woman between 50 and 59 years old with acute or convalescent COVID-19. Each CDR3 is given with its conserved first and last residue. The D gene is left open where the match is weak. Clone size is not always given. Where it is, it says once, few, many or a class for expanded clones.

D gene | J gene | clone size | V gene | CDR3 DNA | CDR3 protein
NA | TRBJ2-4 | NA | TRBV5-6 | TGTGCCAGCAGCTTCCCTAGCGAGAGATTAGCCAAAAACATTCAGTACTTC | CASSFPSERLAKNIQYF
NA | TRBJ2-7 | NA | TRBV27 | TGTGCCAGCAGTTTTGGGAGGAGCAACTCCTACGAGCAGTACTTC | CASSFGRSNSYEQYF
NA | TRBJ2-3 | NA | TRBV15 | TGTGCCACCAGCTCAGTCATTGAGGTCAGCACAGATACGCAGTATTTT | CATSSVIEVSTDTQYF
NA | TRBJ1-2 | NA | TRBV19 | TGTGCCAGTAGTATGAGGAACTATGGCTACACCTTC | CASSMRNYGYTF
TRBD2 | TRBJ2-2 | NA | TRBV20-1 | TGCAGTGCAAGTGGACTAGCGGGAGGAAAGAACACCGGGGAGCTGTTTTTT | CSASGLAGGKNTGELFF
TRBD1 | TRBJ2-7 | few | TRBV7-2 | TGTGCCAGCAGCCCGACGTCCCGGGACAGGTCACGGTACGAGCAGTACTTC | CASSPTSRDRSRYEQYF
NA | TRBJ2-4 | NA | TRBV3-1/TRBV3-2 | TGTGCCAGCAGCCCCTTCCTAACCTCAAAAAACATTCAGTACTTC | CASSPFLTSKNIQYF
NA | TRBJ2-5 | few | TRBV19 | TGTGCCAGTAGTATCGTCGGCGGAGGTCGAGAGACCCAGTACTTC | CASSIVGGGRETQYF
TRBD2 | TRBJ2-3 | NA | TRBV6-5 | TGTGCCTCCAAGACTAGCGGGAGCACAGATACGCAGTATTTT | CASKTSGSTDTQYF
TRBD2 | TRBJ2-1 | NA | TRBV27 | TGTGCCAGTACAAGCGGGGGCTCCTACAATGAGCAGTTCTTC | CASTSGGSYNEQFF